The 14 T cell receptor beta chains below were found in one sample sequenced in a study of early T cells in non-severe SARS-CoV-2 infection. One entry per CDR3 protein, called by TCRdb with MiXCR from the 5' RACE reads. The profile shows over 50,000 distinct CDR3 sequences, 6.5% to 9% of them singletons. The sample consisted of whole blood. The receptors originated from an adult who was a healthcare worker with PCR-confirmed SARS-CoV-2 infection or an uninfected control (not recorded which).

This clonotype was seen more than once but under ten times. The chain employs TRBV29-1 and TRBJ1-3; weak D call: TRBD1 (5 bases). V lost 5 bases to trimming and J lost 2 bases, with 13 bases between them. CDR1 and CDR2 (germline): SQVTM, ANQGSEA. There are 14 residues in the CDR3. The chain's CDR3 is CSVNLGTTGNTIYF. The CDR3 coding sequence is TGCAGCGTTAATCTGGGGACGACTGGAAACACCATATATTTT.

This clonotype was found many times. The V and J genes are TRBV5-1 and TRBJ1-1, with 7 bases lining up with TRBD1. J lost 1 base, V lost 2 bases, and 5 bases had no gene match. Germline-derived CDR1 and CDR2 are SGHRS and YFSETQ. This CDR3 comprises 15 residues. CDR3 in amino acids: CASSLKAGGNTEAFF. CDR3 DNA sequence: TGCGCCAGCAGCTTAAAGGCAGGGGGGAACACTGAAGCTTTCTTT.

The chain combines TRBV7-9 with TRBJ2-3; D may be TRBD1 (6 bases). In germline, CDR1 is SEHNR, CDR2 FQNEAQ (reference sequence). The CDR3 length is 15 residues. V was cut by 2 bases and J by 0 bases, with 9 bases left in between. The CDR3 loop is CASSLMGASTDTQYF. CDR3 sequence (DNA): TGTGCCAGCAGCTTAATGGGGGCTAGCACAGATACGCAGTATTTT.

This clonotype was detected ten times or more. V gene TRBV6-6 combines with J gene TRBJ1-2; TRBD1 matches at 8 bases. V lost 5 bases, J lost 3 bases, and 8 bases stayed unmatched. The CDR3 is made up of 15 amino acids. CDR1 is MNHNY and CDR2 is SVGAGI in the germline V gene (reference sequence). The CDR3 bases are TGTGCCAGCAGTCACAGACAGGGGAAGGACTATGGCTACACCTTC. Its protein product is CASSHRQGKDYGYTF.

This clonotype was seen a few times. The V call is TRBV20-1, the J call TRBJ2-3; D perhaps matches TRBD1 (5 bases). CDR1 DFQATT and CDR2 SNEGSKA come from the germline V gene (reference sequence). The CDR3 contains 14 residues. V lost 1 base to trimming and J lost 4 bases, with 12 bases between them. The CDR3 reads CSARAYPGPDTQYF. CDR3 sequence (DNA): TGCAGTGCTAGAGCTTATCCAGGGCCAGATACGCAGTATTTT.

This rearrangement joins TRBV6-2 or TRBV6-3 to TRBJ2-7; D not resolved. V lost 2 bases and J 3 bases, leaving 11 bases between the germline ends. The length of the CDR3 is 14 residues. Germline V gene lookup returns CDR1 MNHEY and CDR2 SVGEGT. The CDR3 DNA reads as TGTGCCAGCAGTTACCCTCACGAAGGCTACGAGCAGTACTTC. Translating it yields CASSYPHEGYEQYF.

This clonotype was counted many times. The chain carries TRBV19 and TRBJ2-3; 11 bases align to TRBD1. The V segment lost 7 bases and the J segment 3 bases; nucleotides outside the gene matches: 9. CDR1 is LNHDA, CDR2 SQIVND, per germline (reference sequence). The CDR3 spans 16 residues. Written as DNA, the CDR3 is TGTGCCAGTACCGTCCCGGGACAGGGGGTTACAGATACGCAGTATTTT. As protein: CASTVPGQGVTDTQYF.

This clonotype was observed a handful of times. The rearrangement uses TRBV7-2 and TRBJ2-3, with D hard to call. This CDR3 contains 14 residues. V gave up 5 bases and J gave up 5 bases, with 14 bases separating them. In germline, CDR1 is SGHTA, CDR2 FQGNSA. CDR3 protein: CASSRSDFRDTQYF. Here the CDR3 DNA reads TGTGCCAGCAGCCGGAGTGACTTCCGAGATACGCAGTATTTT.

This clonotype was detected only a few times. The V gene is TRBV29-1, the J gene TRBJ2-3; perhaps D is TRBD1 or TRBD2 (6 bases each). The ends were cut back, 6 bases at V and 5 bases at J, with 9 bases in the middle. Germline V gene sequence: CDR1 SQVTM, CDR2 ANQGSEA. The CDR3 sequence is 11 residues long. CDR3 region: CSVEGGDTQYF. The CDR3 nucleotides read TGCAGCGTCGAGGGGGGAGATACGCAGTATTTT.

This clonotype appeared a few times. At one of its ends the junction is not consistent with the germline gene, which may arise from a read error. This sequence joins TRBV7-3 and TRBJ2-3; D could derive from TRBD1 or TRBD2 (8 bases each). This CDR3 region has 20 residues. The germline gives CDR1 SGHTA, CDR2 FQGTGA. As DNA, the CDR3 is TGTGCCGGCAGCTTATTACCTAACAGGGGGATGAGCGGGAGCGCAGATACGCAGTATTTT. Its translation: CAGSLLPNRGMSGSADTQYF.

The V call is TRBV5-5, the J call TRBJ1-5, with D possibly matching TRBD1 (5 bases). Per the germline V gene, CDR1 is SGHKS and CDR2 is YYEKEE (reference sequence). Trimming removed 2 bases at V and 4 bases at J, with 13 bases between. The CDR3 is 15 residues long. In nucleotides, the CDR3 is TGTGCCAGCAGCTTAGTACAGGAGTCGAATCAGCCCCAGCATTTT. Amino acids: CASSLVQESNQPQHF.

The chain uses TRBV6-5 and TRBJ2-7, with a tentative D call TRBD1 (5 bases). The CDR3 length is 14 residues. The V gene lost 5 bases and the J gene lost 7 bases, with 18 bases spanning the gap. CDR1 and CDR2 from the germline V gene are MNHEY and SVGAGI. The CDR3 reads CASSPTAGMREQYF. For the CDR3, the DNA is TGTGCCAGCAGTCCGACGGCAGGGATGAGGGAGCAGTACTTC.

The chain employs TRBV20-1 and TRBJ2-7; D remains ambiguous. V was clipped by 0 bases and J by 8 bases, with 11 bases between them. The length of the CDR3 is 12 residues. Germline V gives CDR1 DFQATT, CDR2 SNEGSKA (reference sequence). The CDR3 sequence is CSARDRPPQQYF. CDR3 bases: TGCAGTGCTAGAGATCGTCCCCCCCAGCAGTACTTC.

The rearrangement links TRBV29-1 to TRBJ2-5; D might be TRBD1 (5 bases). CDR1 is SQVTM, CDR2 ANQGSEA, per germline. The CDR3 has 13 residues. Trimming left V 5 bases short and J 5 bases short, with 15 bases between. CDR3 nucleotide sequence: TGCAGCGTTCTGGCAGGGCCTCGGGAGACCCAGTACTTC. Translated, it gives CSVLAGPRETQYF. The whole variable domain, remainder taken from reference TRBV29-1 and TRBJ2-5, is SAVISQKPSRDICQRGTSLTIQCQVDSQVTMMFWYRQQPGQSLTLIATANQGSEATYESGFVIDKFPISRPNLTFSTLTVSNMSPEDSSIYLCSVLAGPRETQYFGPGTRLLVL.